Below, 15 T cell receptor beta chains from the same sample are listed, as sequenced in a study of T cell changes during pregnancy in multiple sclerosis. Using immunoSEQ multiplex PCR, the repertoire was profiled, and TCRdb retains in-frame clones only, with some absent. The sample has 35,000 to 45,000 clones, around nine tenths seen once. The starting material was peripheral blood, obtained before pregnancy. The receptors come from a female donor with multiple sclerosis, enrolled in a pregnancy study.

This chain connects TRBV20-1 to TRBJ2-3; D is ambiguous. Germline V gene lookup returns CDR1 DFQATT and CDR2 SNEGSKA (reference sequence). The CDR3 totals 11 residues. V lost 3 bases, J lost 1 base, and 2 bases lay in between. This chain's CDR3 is CSASGTDTQYF. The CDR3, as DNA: TGCAGTGCTAGCGGCACAGATACGCAGTATTTT.

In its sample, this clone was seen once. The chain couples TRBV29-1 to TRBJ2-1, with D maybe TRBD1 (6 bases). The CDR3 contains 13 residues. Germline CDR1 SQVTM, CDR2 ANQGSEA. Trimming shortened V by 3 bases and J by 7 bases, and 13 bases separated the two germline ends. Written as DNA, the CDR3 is TGCAGCGTTGATTGGCAGGGGCTGAATGAGCAGTTCTTC. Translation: CSVDWQGLNEQFF.

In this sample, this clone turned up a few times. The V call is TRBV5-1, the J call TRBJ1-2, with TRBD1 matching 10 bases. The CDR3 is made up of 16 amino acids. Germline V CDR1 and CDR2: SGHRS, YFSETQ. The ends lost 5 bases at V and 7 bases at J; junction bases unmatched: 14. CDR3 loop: CASRYGPSDRGIGYTF. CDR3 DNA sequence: TGCGCCAGCAGGTACGGGCCCTCGGACAGGGGGATTGGCTACACCTTC.

CDR3 loop: CASSLSVHYIYSNQPQHF. CDR3 in DNA: TGTGCCAGCAGTTTATCGGTTCACTATATTTACAGCAATCAGCCCCAGCATTTT. V usage is TRBV27 and J usage is TRBJ1-5; D is uncertain. V shed 0 bases and J shed 1 base, with 16 bases lying between them. CDR1 and CDR2 from the germline V gene are MNHEY and SMNVEV (reference sequence). The CDR3 has 18 amino acids.

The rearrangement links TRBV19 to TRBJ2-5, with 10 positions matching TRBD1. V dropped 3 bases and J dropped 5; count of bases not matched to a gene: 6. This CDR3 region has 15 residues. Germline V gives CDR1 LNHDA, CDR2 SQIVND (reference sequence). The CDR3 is CASSILGQGGETQYF. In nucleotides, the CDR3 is TGTGCCAGTAGTATCCTCGGACAGGGGGGTGAGACCCAGTACTTC.

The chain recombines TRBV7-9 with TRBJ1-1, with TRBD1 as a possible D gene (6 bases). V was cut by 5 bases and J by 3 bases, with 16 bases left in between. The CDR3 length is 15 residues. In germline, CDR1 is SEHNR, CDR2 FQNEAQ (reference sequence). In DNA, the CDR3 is TGTGCCAGCAGCCCAAACAGGGCCGGGGACACTGAAGCTTTCTTT. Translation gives CASSPNRAGDTEAFF.

The chain's CDR3 is CAVSPGTGMGEKLFF. The DNA for the CDR3 is TGTGCCGTCTCCCCCGGGACAGGGATGGGTGAAAAACTGTTTTTT. This chain uses TRBV19 with TRBJ1-4; 9 positions agree with TRBD1. V lost 11 bases, J lost 7 bases, and 14 bases stayed unmatched. Germline values: CDR1 LNHDA, CDR2 SQIVND (reference sequence). The CDR3 has 15 residues.

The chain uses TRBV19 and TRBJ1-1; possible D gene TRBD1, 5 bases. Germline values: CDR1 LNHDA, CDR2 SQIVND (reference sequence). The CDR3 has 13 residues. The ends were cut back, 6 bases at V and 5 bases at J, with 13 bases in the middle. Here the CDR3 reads CASRVRGGTEAFF. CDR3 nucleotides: TGTGCCAGTAGGGTTAGGGGAGGGACTGAAGCTTTCTTT.

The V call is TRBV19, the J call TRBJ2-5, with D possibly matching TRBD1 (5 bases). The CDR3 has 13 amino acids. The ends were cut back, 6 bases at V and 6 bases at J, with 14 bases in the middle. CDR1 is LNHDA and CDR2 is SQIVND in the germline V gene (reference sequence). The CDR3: CASSDGAEQTQYF. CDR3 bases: TGTGCCAGTAGCGATGGGGCGGAACAGACCCAGTACTTC.

In DNA form, the CDR3 reads TGTGCCAGCAGCATACCGGACAGCTCCTACAATGAGCAGTTCTTC. This translates into CASSIPDSSYNEQFF. The chain uses TRBV7-2 and TRBJ2-1; D might be TRBD1 (6 bases). V was trimmed by 5 bases and J by 0 bases, leaving 11 bases between them. Germline-derived CDR1 and CDR2 are SGHTA and FQGNSA. The CDR3 length is 15 residues.

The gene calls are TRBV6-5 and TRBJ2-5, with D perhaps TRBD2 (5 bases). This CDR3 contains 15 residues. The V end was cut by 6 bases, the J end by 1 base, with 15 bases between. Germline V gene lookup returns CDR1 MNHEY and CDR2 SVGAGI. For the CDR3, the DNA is TGTGCCAGCAGCAGAAGTATAGGAGGCCAAGAGACCCAGTACTTC. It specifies CASSRSIGGQETQYF.

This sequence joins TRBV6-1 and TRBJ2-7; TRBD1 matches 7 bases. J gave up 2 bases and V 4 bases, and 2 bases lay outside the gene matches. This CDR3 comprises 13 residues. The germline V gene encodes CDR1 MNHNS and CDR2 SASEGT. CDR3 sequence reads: CASSVGTAYEQYF. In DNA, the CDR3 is TGTGCCAGCAGTGTCGGGACAGCCTACGAGCAGTACTTC.

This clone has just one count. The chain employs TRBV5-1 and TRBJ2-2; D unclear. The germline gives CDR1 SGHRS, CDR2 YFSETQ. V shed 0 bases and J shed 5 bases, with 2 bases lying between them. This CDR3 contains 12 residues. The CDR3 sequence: CASSLATGELFF. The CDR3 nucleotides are TGCGCCAGCAGCTTGGCGACCGGGGAGCTGTTTTTT.

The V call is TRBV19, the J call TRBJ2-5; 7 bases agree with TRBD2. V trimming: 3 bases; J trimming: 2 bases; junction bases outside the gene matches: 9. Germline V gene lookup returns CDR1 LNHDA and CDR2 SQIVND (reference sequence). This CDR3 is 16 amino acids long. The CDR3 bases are TGTGCCAGTAGTATTGCTAGCGGCCGGGGGCAAGAGACCCAGTACTTC. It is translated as CASSIASGRGQETQYF.

The CDR3 protein is CASSQDFGTYPYEQYF. In DNA, the CDR3 is TGTGCCAGCAGCCAAGATTTTGGGACATACCCCTACGAGCAGTACTTC. V and J are TRBV4-2 and TRBJ2-7; possibly TRBD1 for D (6 bases). The CDR3 consists of 16 residues. V lost 0 bases, J lost 2 bases, and 14 bases lay in between. CDR1 and CDR2 (germline): LGHNA, YNFKEQ.